This TCR beta chain was observed in a study of control samples from healthy donors and cancer patients (dated by TCRdb to 2018 to 2021). The CDR3 covers 15 residues, taking in both the cysteine and the phenylalanine. The entry retains the CDR3 DNA only, 45 bases that are in frame from base 1. CDR1 and CDR2, looked up from the germline V gene (reference sequence), are LNHNV and YYDKDF. A distance of 20 bases separates the germline ends of V and J, which lose 5 bases and 6 bases respectively. As regards this clone: The clone's antigen remains unknown. Base quality data are lacking; no much larger clone is found one base away.

Library generation was performed with the immunoSEQ multiplex PCR assay. The clones in this table, taken by TCRdb from immuneACCESS, are in-frame only. Not every clone is retained; where verified, under half of the shortfall comes from an unresolved V gene, and the cause of the rest is unknown. In all, the sample holds tens of thousands of clones, and about 91% of those were seen once. 6.5% to 7.5% of the sample comes from the top ten. Sequencing input: blood. The clonotype originates from a man aged 50-60 years in good health. The chain joins TRBV15 to TRBJ2-7, with the D call perhaps TRBD1 or TRBD2, as 7 bases match in each case. CDR3 protein: CATSPRGEGAGEQYF. In nucleotide form, the sequence is TGTGCCACCAGCCCGCGAGGGGAGGGGGCGGGCGAGCAGTACTTC.